The entry below describes one TCR beta chain. This sample stems from a study of blood T cell repertoires in COVID-19. For the study at large: T cells, B-cell-depleted T cells, or PBMCs provided the cDNA or gDNA that served as material.

The table came from immunoSEQ multiplex PCR; TCRdb's copy has only in-frame clones and leaves some out. The table lists roughly 78,000 clones, about 89% of them singletons, with 1.5% to 2.5% in the top ten. V gave up 3 bases and J gave up 3 bases, with 6 bases separating them. The CDR3 consists of 12 residues. CDR1 and CDR2 from the germline V gene are LGHDT and YNNKEL (reference sequence). This receptor was obtained from a woman in her sixties or seventies with acute or convalescent COVID-19. Sequenced: peripheral blood. The J gene is TRBJ2-7, the V gene TRBV3-1 (or the pseudogene TRBV3-2); possibly TRBD2 for D (5 bases). For the CDR3, the DNA is TGTGCCAGCAGCCAGGGAGACTACGAGCAGTACTTC. This translates into CASSQGDYEQYF.